This T cell receptor (beta chain) was obtained from a study of blood T cell repertoires in COVID-19. The V end was cut by 2 bases, the J end by 4 bases, with 14 bases between. In germline, CDR1 is LNHDA, CDR2 SQIVND (reference sequence). This CDR3 has 16 residues. Assay: immunoSEQ multiplex PCR; the TCRdb copy retains only in-frame clones and omits some. The sample has around 67,000 clones, about four fifths seen once. V usage is TRBV19 and J usage is TRBJ2-2; D is perhaps TRBD1 (6 bases). What was sequenced was peripheral blood. The sequence was obtained from a middle-aged man with active COVID-19. The CDR3 nucleotides are TGTGCCAGTAGTATATGGCAGGGGTCGGGCACCGGGGAGCTGTTTTTT. Encoded protein: CASSIWQGSGTGELFF.